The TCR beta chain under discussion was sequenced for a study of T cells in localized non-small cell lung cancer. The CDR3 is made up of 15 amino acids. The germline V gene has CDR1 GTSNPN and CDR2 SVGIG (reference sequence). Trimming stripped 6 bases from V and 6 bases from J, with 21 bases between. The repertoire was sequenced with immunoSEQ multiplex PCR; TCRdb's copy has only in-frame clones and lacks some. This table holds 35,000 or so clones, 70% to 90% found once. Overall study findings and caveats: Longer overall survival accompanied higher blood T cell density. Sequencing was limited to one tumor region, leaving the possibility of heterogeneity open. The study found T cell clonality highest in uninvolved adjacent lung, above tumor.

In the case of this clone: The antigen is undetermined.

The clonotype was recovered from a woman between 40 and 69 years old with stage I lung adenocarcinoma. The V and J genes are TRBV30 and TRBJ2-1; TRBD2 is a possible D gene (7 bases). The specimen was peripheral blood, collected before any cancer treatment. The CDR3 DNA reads TGTGCCTGCAGAGGGGAGGGGGGGCCTATCAATGAGCAGTTCTTC. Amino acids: CACRGEGGPINEQFF.